A selection of T cell receptor beta chains follows, all from one sample in a study of T-cell reconstitution after alpha-beta-depleted transplantation in children. TCRdb passed the PCR reads through MiXCR, listing each CDR3 protein once. Of 250,000 or so distinct CDR3 sequences in the sample, 6.5% to 9% are singletons; the top ten hold 6.3%. The specimen was PBMCs, mostly from graft donor cells, collected 180 days after TCRalphabeta/CD19-depleted stem cell transplant. The receptor source for this set is a male patient between 10 and 17 years old who had a stem cell transplant for acute lymphoblastic leukemia, so the T cells may come from the graft donor. Both conserved end residues are part of each CDR3. The D gene is left open where the match is weak. Some rows mark clone size as missing; the rest say once, few, many or name a class of expanded clone.

j_gene | abundance | d_gene | v_gene | CDR3nt | CDR3aa
TRBJ2-3 | many | NA | TRBV12-3/TRBV12-4 | TGTGCCAGCACCGTACGGGTCACAGATACGCAGTATTTT | CASTVRVTDTQYF
TRBJ1-3 | many | NA | TRBV6-5 | TGTGCCAGCAGTTACTCAGGGCAGGGCGGAAACACCATATATTTT | CASSYSGQGGNTIYF
TRBJ2-3 | many | NA | TRBV4-3 | TGCGCCAGCAGCCAAGCGGGACCAAGCACAGATACGCAGTATTTT | CASSQAGPSTDTQYF
TRBJ2-7 | many | TRBD1 | TRBV20-1 | TGCAGTGCTAGAGCCGGGGACAGGATGTACGAGCAGTACTTC | CSARAGDRMYEQYF
TRBJ2-5 | many | NA | TRBV5-1 | TGTGCCAGCAGCTTTGGGGGATCCCAAGAGACCCAGTACTTC | CASSFGGSQETQYF
TRBJ2-4 | many | TRBD1 | TRBV4-1 | TGCGCCAGCAGCCAAGAACTCGGACAGGGCGACGCCCTAGCCAAAAACATTCAGTACTTC | CASSQELGQGDALAKNIQYF
TRBJ1-5 | many | TRBD1 | TRBV7-2 | TGTGCCAGCAGCTTAGGAGACAGGGTTTATAGCAATCAGCCCCAGCATTTT | CASSLGDRVYSNQPQHF
TRBJ1-1 | NA | NA | TRBV28 | TGTGCCAGCAGTTTCGACGGGTCTGAAGCTTTCTTT | CASSFDGSEAFF
TRBJ2-1 | few | TRBD2 | TRBV14 | TGTGCCAGCAGCGATACTAGCGGGAGTTACAATGAGCAGTTCTTC | CASSDTSGSYNEQFF
TRBJ2-7 | NA | TRBD1 | TRBV10-3 | TGTGCCAGCTTCTCGGACAGGACCTACGAGCAGTACTTC | CASFSDRTYEQYF
TRBJ1-1 | many | TRBD1 | TRBV24-1 | TGTGCCACCAGTGACAGACAGGGCGGAACTTTCTTT | CATSDRQGGTFF
TRBJ1-1 | many | TRBD1 | TRBV20-1 | TGCAGTGCTAAGGTGACAGGGTGGGAGGAAGCTTTCTTT | CSAKVTGWEEAFF
TRBJ2-7 | many | TRBD1 | TRBV10-3 | TGTGCCATCAGTGAGGGACCGACAGGGGGGTCCTACGAGCAGTACTTC | CAISEGPTGGSYEQYF
TRBJ2-7 | many | NA | TRBV2 | TGTGCCACAGGCGGAGTTGCAGGGGCCCCCTACGAGCAGTACTTC | CATGGVAGAPYEQYF
TRBJ1-6 | many | NA | TRBV7-8 | TGTGCCAGCAGCTTAGCAGGGTTGAATTCACCCCTCCACTTT | CASSLAGLNSPLHF
TRBJ2-7 | many | TRBD1 | TRBV12-3/TRBV12-4 | TGTGCCAGCAGTTGGGGACAGAGCTCCTACGAGCAGTACTTC | CASSWGQSSYEQYF
TRBJ2-5 | many | NA | TRBV20-1 | TGCAGTGCATCCCCGGGCCAAATCCAAGAGACCCAGTACTTC | CSASPGQIQETQYF
TRBJ2-4 | few | NA | TRBV2 | TGTGCCTCTTCGACCGCGTTAGCCAAAAACATTCAGTACTTC | CASSTALAKNIQYF
TRBJ1-6 | many | TRBD1 | TRBV5-1 | TGCGCCAGCAGCTCGGAAATCTTCGACAGGGTCATCTCCTATAATTCACCCCTCCACTTT | CASSSEIFDRVISYNSPLHF
TRBJ1-2 | many | NA | TRBV6-5 | TGTGCCAGCAGTTATACCCTACGGACGGACCGTAGGGGCTACACCTTC | CASSYTLRTDRRGYTF
TRBJ1-6 | many | NA | TRBV13 | TGTGCCAGCAGCTCCAACTCCGGGCCTCGCCCCAATTCACCCCTCCACTTT | CASSSNSGPRPNSPLHF
TRBJ2-2 | many | NA | TRBV28 | TGTGCCAGCAGGTTACATGGGTACACCGGGGAGCTGTTTTTT | CASRLHGYTGELFF